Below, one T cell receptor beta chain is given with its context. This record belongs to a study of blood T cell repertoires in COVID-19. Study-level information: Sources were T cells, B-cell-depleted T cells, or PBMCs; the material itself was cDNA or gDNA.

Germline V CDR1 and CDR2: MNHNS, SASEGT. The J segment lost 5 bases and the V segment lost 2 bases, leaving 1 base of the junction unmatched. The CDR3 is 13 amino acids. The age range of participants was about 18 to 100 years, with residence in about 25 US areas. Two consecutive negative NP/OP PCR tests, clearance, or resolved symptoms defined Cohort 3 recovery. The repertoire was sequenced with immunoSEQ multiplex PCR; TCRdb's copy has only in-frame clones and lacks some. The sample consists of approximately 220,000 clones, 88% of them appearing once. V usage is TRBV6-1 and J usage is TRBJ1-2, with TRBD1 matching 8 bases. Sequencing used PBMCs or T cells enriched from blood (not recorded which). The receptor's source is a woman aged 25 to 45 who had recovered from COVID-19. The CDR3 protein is CASSERTGYGYTF. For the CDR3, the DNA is TGTGCCAGCAGTGAAAGGACAGGGTATGGCTACACCTTC.